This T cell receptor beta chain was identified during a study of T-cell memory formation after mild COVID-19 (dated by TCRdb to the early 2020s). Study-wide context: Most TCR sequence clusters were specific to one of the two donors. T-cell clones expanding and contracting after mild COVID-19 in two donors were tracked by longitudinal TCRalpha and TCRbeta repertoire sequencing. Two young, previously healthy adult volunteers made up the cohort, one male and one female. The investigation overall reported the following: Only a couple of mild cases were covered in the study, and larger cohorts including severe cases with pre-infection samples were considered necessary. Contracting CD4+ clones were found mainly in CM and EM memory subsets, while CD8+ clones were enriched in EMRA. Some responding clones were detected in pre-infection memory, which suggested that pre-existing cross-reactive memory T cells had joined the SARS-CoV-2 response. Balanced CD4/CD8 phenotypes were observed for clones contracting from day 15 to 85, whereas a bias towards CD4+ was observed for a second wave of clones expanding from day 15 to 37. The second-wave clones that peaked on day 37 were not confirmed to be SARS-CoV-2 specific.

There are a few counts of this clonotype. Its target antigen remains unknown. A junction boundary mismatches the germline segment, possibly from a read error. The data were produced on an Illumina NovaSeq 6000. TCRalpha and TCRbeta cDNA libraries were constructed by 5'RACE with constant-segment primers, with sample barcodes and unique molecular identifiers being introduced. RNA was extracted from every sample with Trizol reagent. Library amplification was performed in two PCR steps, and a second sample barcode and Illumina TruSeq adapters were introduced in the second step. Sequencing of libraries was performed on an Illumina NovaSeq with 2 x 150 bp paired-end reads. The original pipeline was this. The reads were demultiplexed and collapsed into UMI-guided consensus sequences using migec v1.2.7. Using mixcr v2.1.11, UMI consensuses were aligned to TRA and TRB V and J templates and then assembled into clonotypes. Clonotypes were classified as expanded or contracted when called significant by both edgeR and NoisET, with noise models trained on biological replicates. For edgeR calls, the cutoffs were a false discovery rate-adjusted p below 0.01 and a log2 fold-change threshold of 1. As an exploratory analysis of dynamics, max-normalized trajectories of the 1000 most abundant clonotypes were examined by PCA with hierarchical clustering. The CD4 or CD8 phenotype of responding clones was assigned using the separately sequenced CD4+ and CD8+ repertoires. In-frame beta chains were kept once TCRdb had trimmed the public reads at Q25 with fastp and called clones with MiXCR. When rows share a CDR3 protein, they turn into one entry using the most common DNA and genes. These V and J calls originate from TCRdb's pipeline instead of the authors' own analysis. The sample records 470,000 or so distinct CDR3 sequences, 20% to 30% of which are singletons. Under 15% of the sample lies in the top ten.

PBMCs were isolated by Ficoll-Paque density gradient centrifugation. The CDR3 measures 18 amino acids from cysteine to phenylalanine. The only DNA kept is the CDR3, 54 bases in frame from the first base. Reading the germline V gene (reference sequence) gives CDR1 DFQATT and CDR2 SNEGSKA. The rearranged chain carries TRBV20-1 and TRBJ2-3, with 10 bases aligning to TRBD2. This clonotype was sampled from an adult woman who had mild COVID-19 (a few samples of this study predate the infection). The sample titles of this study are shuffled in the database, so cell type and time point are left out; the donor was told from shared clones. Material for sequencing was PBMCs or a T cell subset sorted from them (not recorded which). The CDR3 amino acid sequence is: CSARAGTSVSTSTDTQYF. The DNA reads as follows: TGCAGTGCCAGAGCCGGGACTAGCGTATCGACTAGCACAGATACGCAGTATTTT.